This T cell receptor (beta chain) was sequenced in a study of T cells after yellow fever vaccination. The CDR3 totals 15 residues. Losses at the gene ends were 4 bases for V and 7 bases for J; bases not matched to a gene: 8. The germline V gene encodes CDR1 SGHRS and CDR2 YFSETQ. Concerning this clonotype: The antigen is undetermined. A much larger clone sits a single nucleotide away, making a read error possible.

They built TCR cDNA with 5'RACE template switching, a step that put in a universal primer site and UMIs. Each CDR3 protein is one row after TCRdb ran MiXCR on the 5' RACE reads. The sample records approximately 70,000 distinct CDR3 sequences, about 7% being singletons. Study-level results: Post-booster samples contained most primary-vaccination clones (more than 95% CD4, about 90% CD8). The presence of abundant clonotypes contaminating from the bulk population was possible in FACS-sorted repertoires.

This material consisted of CD8+ T cells sorted from PBMCs, taken about 49 days after the first yellow fever vaccination. The source is a man between 18 and 29 years old who received the YFV17D yellow fever vaccine. The J gene is TRBJ2-2, the V gene TRBV5-1, with 9 bases aligning to TRBD1. The chain's CDR3 is CASSMGQGGIGELFF. Here the CDR3 DNA reads TGCGCCAGCAGCATGGGACAGGGAGGGATCGGGGAGCTGTTTTTT.